Here is one T cell receptor beta chain with its context. Its antigen is unknown. This sample stems from a study of identical twins. General observations from the study: Sequences that were beta out-of-frame showed weaker excess twin sharing. Models underestimated how often monozygotic twins shared out-of-frame TCR alpha.

CDR3 size: 16 residues. Germline trimming cut 5 bases from V and 8 bases from J; bases unmatched to any gene: 14. Germline CDR1 MGHDK, CDR2 SYGVNS. Healthy Caucasians supplied all donations. cDNA molecules carried unique molecular identifiers, and template switching added a universal primer site. TCRdb reanalysed the 5' RACE reads using MiXCR and keeps one entry per CDR3 protein. The sample has 500,000 or so distinct CDR3 sequences; approximately 15% are singletons. The sample was also reused in another study, on yellow fever vaccine responses in identical twins.

This sequence was found in a woman younger than 35 in good health. This chain links TRBV25-1 with TRBJ1-4; 7 nucleotides line up with TRBD1. The sequenced sample consisted of CD4+ T cells sorted from blood. As DNA, the CDR3 is TGTGCCAGCAGTATCAACAGGGGAGGGTTTCAGGAAAAACTGTTTTTT. Residues: CASSINRGGFQEKLFF. Full variable domain (remainder filled in from reference TRBV25-1 and TRBJ1-4): EADIYQTPRYLVIGTGKKITLECSQTMGHDKMYWYQQDPGMELHLIHYSYGVNSTEKGDLSSESTVSRIRTEHFPLTLESARPSHTSQYLCASSINRGGFQEKLFFGSGTQLSVL.